A selection of T cell receptor beta chains follows, all from one sample in a study of blood T cell repertoires in COVID-19. The method was immunoSEQ multiplex PCR; TCRdb's version includes in-frame clones alone and lacks a portion of them. This table holds about 270,000 clones, more than 85% found once. The sample consisted of PBMCs or T cells enriched from blood (not recorded which). The receptors come from a man between 35 and 55 years old who had been exposed to COVID-19. CDR3s include the opening cysteine and the closing phenylalanine or tryptophan. A D gene is named only where the DNA matches it firmly. For some rows the clone size is stated as once, few or many, or as a class when expanded; others skip it.

abundance	v_gene	j_gene	d_gene	CDR3aa	CDR3nt
-	TRBV5-4	TRBJ2-1	TRBD1	CASSIRQGASYEQFF	TGTGCCAGCAGCATACGACAGGGGGCCAGCTATGAGCAGTTCTTC
-	TRBV27	TRBJ2-7	TRBD1	CASRTQPSGTAAEQYF	TGTGCCAGCAGAACCCAACCCTCCGGGACAGCCGCCGAGCAGTACTTC
-	TRBV4-1	TRBJ2-1	TRBD1	CASSQFGGQGYNEQFF	TGCGCCAGCAGCCAATTCGGGGGACAGGGCTACAATGAGCAGTTCTTC
-	TRBV7-3	TRBJ2-3	TRBD2	CASSSSGHRSDTQYF	TGTGCCAGCAGCTCTAGCGGGCACAGATCGGATACGCAGTATTTT
-	TRBV24-1	TRBJ2-3	TRBD2	CATSDLSGSGRATDTQYF	TGTGCCACCAGTGATTTGTCGGGAAGCGGGAGGGCCACAGATACGCAGTATTTT
-	TRBV19	TRBJ2-2	TRBD2	CASRGMKGLAGAGELFF	TGTGCCAGTAGGGGGATGAAAGGACTAGCGGGAGCCGGGGAGCTGTTTTTT
-	TRBV11-2	TRBJ2-3	TRBD1	CASSTGGSGTDTQYF	TGTGCCAGCAGCACAGGGGGAAGTGGCACAGATACGCAGTATTTT
-	TRBV25-1	TRBJ2-5	-	CASSRNRDKETQYF	TGTGCCAGCAGTCGTAACCGGGACAAAGAGACCCAGTACTTC
-	TRBV4-1	TRBJ2-1	TRBD1	CASSYEDRGLYNEQFF	TGCGCCAGCAGCTACGAGGACAGGGGGCTTTACAATGAGCAGTTCTTC
-	TRBV28	TRBJ1-1	TRBD1	CASSLHPGQGETEAFF	TGTGCCAGCAGTTTACATCCAGGACAGGGAGAGACTGAAGCTTTCTTT
-	TRBV5-4	TRBJ1-6	TRBD1	CASSYGTANSPLHF	TGTGCCAGCAGCTACGGGACAGCCAATTCACCCCTCCACTTT
-	TRBV24-1	TRBJ2-1	-	CATSGSGHSYNEQFF	TGTGCCACCAGTGGTAGCGGCCACTCCTACAATGAGCAGTTCTTC
-	TRBV23-1	TRBJ1-6	-	CASSQPKPLHF	TGCGCCAGCAGTCAACCAAAACCCCTCCACTTT
-	TRBV6-2/TRBV6-3	TRBJ2-1	TRBD2	CASSYSIRVRLAGDEQFF	TGTGCCAGCAGTTACTCCATCCGGGTTAGGCTAGCGGGAGATGAGCAGTTCTTC
-	TRBV29-1	TRBJ2-6	TRBD1	CSARGSGANVLTF	TGCAGCGCCAGGGGGTCTGGGGCCAACGTCCTGACTTTC
-	TRBV5-6	TRBJ1-2	TRBD1	CASSLTGDLDYGYTF	TGTGCCAGCAGCCTGACAGGGGACCTTGACTATGGCTACACCTTC
-	TRBV7-6	TRBJ2-3	-	CASSYLARSTDTQYF	TGTGCCAGCAGCTATCTAGCGAGAAGCACAGATACGCAGTATTTT
once	TRBV5-6	TRBJ1-6	-	CASSLAGGHSPLHF	TGTGCCAGCAGCTTGGCCGGGGGACATTCACCCCTCCACTTT
once	TRBV27	TRBJ2-7	TRBD2	CASSPLAGGPYEQYF	TGTGCCAGCAGTCCGTTGGCGGGAGGGCCCTACGAGCAGTACTTC
-	TRBV2	TRBJ2-7	-	CASTDGSRNEQYF	TGTGCCAGCACAGACGGGAGTAGGAACGAGCAGTACTTC
-	TRBV7-3	TRBJ2-1	-	CASSLSSRISSEQFF	TGTGCCAGCAGCTTAAGTTCGAGGATTTCTAGTGAGCAGTTCTTC
-	TRBV28	TRBJ2-1	-	CASTHSYNEQFF	TGTGCCAGCACCCACAGCTACAATGAGCAGTTCTTC
-	TRBV24-1	TRBJ2-1	TRBD1	CATSDSLTGSYNEQFF	TGTGCCACCAGTGATTCGCTGACAGGGAGCTACAATGAGCAGTTCTTC
-	TRBV29-1	TRBJ2-7	TRBD1	CSAWTGTYEQYF	TGCAGCGCCTGGACAGGGACCTACGAGCAGTACTTC
-	TRBV9	TRBJ2-7	TRBD1	CASSNGQGGYEQYF	TGTGCCAGCAGCAATGGACAGGGGGGCTACGAGCAGTACTTC
-	TRBV19	TRBJ2-6	TRBD1	CASRGRDRISGANVLTF	TGTGCCAGTAGGGGACGGGACAGGATCTCTGGGGCCAACGTCCTGACTTTC
-	TRBV24-1	TRBJ2-2	TRBD2	CATSGGLAGGPKVTGELFF	TGTGCCACCAGTGGCGGACTAGCGGGAGGGCCGAAGGTCACCGGGGAGCTGTTTTTT
-	TRBV30	TRBJ1-1	-	CAWSLIGGITEAFF	TGTGCCTGGAGTTTAATTGGGGGCATCACTGAAGCTTTCTTT
-	TRBV10-1	TRBJ2-1	-	CASSESIGGNLNEQFF	TGCGCCAGCAGTGAGTCGATCGGCGGGAATTTGAATGAGCAGTTCTTC
-	TRBV27	TRBJ1-2	-	CASKPLEGYGYTF	TGTGCCAGCAAACCACTGGAGGGGTATGGCTACACCTTC
once	TRBV19	TRBJ1-5	-	CASSIEAGRNQPQHF	TGTGCCAGTAGTATAGAGGCGGGGCGCAATCAGCCCCAGCATTTT
-	TRBV5-1	TRBJ1-6	-	CASSLNEGPGSPLHF	TGCGCCAGCAGCTTGAATGAGGGTCCAGGATCACCCCTCCACTTT
-	TRBV19	TRBJ1-4	-	CASSIWRTNEKLFF	TGTGCCAGTAGTATTTGGCGGACTAATGAAAAACTGTTTTTT
-	TRBV4-2	TRBJ2-7	TRBD2	CASSPSGRNAYEQYF	TGTGCCAGCAGCCCGAGCGGGAGGAACGCCTACGAGCAGTACTTC
-	TRBV5-6	TRBJ2-7	-	CASSSISPGEQYF	TGTGCCAGCAGCTCGATATCCCCGGGAGAGCAGTACTTC
-	TRBV18	TRBJ1-3	-	CASSPRRTPSGNTIYF	TGTGCCAGCTCACCACGAAGGACACCCTCTGGAAACACCATATATTTT
few	TRBV5-6	TRBJ2-2	TRBD2	CASSRTSGRNTGELFF	TGTGCCAGCAGCCGGACTAGCGGGAGAAACACCGGGGAGCTGTTTTTT
-	TRBV9	TRBJ2-5	TRBD1	CASSVTYRGVETQYF	TGTGCCAGCAGCGTAACTTACAGGGGGGTAGAGACCCAGTACTTC
-	TRBV5-1	TRBJ2-7	TRBD2	CASTYWTSGTPGGYEQYF	TGCGCCAGCACCTATTGGACTAGCGGAACTCCAGGGGGTTACGAGCAGTACTTC
-	TRBV4-1	TRBJ2-2	TRBD2	CASSSLAGGFTGELFF	TGCGCCAGCAGCTCCTTAGCGGGAGGGTTCACCGGGGAGCTGTTTTTT
-	TRBV18	TRBJ1-1	-	CASSPSVVNTEAFF	TGTGCCAGCTCACCCTCGGTGGTGAACACTGAAGCTTTCTTT
-	TRBV6-5	TRBJ1-5	-	CASSEGNQPQHF	TGTGCCAGCAGCGAGGGTAATCAGCCCCAGCATTTT
-	TRBV7-2	TRBJ2-3	TRBD2	CASSLVTPAGVNTDTQYF	TGTGCCAGCAGCTTAGTCACTCCAGCGGGAGTGAACACAGATACGCAGTATTTT
-	TRBV7-6	TRBJ2-1	TRBD1	CASSSPGQGNEQFF	TGTGCCAGCAGCTCCCCGGGACAGGGAAATGAGCAGTTCTTC
-	TRBV2	TRBJ1-2	-	CASGVGRDGYTF	TGTGCCAGTGGGGTGGGCAGGGATGGCTACACCTTC
-	TRBV4-1	TRBJ2-1	TRBD2	CASSPTTSGHSDEQFF	TGCGCCAGCAGCCCGACCACTAGCGGCCACAGCGATGAGCAGTTCTTC
-	TRBV12-3/TRBV12-4	TRBJ1-2	-	CASSRTAGYGYTF	TGTGCCAGCAGTCGGACAGCAGGGTATGGCTACACCTTC
-	TRBV5-4	TRBJ1-2	-	CASSLREGGYTF	TGTGCCAGCAGCTTGAGGGAGGGAGGCTACACCTTC
-	TRBV6-5	TRBJ1-2	TRBD1	CASSFGTGGDYGYTF	TGTGCCAGCAGTTTCGGGACAGGGGGGGACTATGGCTACACCTTC
-	TRBV6-6	TRBJ1-5	TRBD1	CASNDPPGGQPQHF	TGTGCCAGCAACGACCCCCCAGGGGGTCAGCCCCAGCATTTT
-	TRBV6-1	TRBJ1-2	-	CASSDPWPESSIYGYTF	TGTGCCAGCAGTGACCCCTGGCCGGAGTCTAGTATATATGGCTACACCTTC
-	TRBV9	TRBJ1-3	TRBD1	CASSAGTGGTGNTIYF	TGTGCCAGCAGCGCTGGGACAGGGGGAACTGGAAACACCATATATTTT
-	TRBV5-1	TRBJ2-3	-	CASSLGVSGSSTDTQYF	TGCGCCAGCAGCTTGGGTGTTTCGGGGTCTAGCACAGATACGCAGTATTTT
once	TRBV10-3	TRBJ1-6	TRBD1	CATSGQGVSANSPLHF	TGTGCCACATCAGGACAGGGGGTATCAGCTAATTCACCCCTCCACTTT